Listed below are T cell receptor beta chains from one sample, sequenced in a study of blood T cell repertoires in COVID-19. The data were produced by immunoSEQ multiplex PCR, yet TCRdb's version contains in-frame clones alone and is incomplete. The sample holds about 360,000 clones, 70% to 90% seen once. Sequencing was carried out using peripheral blood. Receptors originate from a woman aged 55 to 70 with COVID-19, enrolled during active disease. Both conserved end residues are part of each CDR3. The order of the fields is V gene, D gene, J gene, clone size, CDR3 DNA, CDR3 protein. A D gene is named only where the DNA matches it firmly. The listing skips clone size in some rows; elsewhere it reads once, few, many or a size class.

v_call: TRBV2
d_call: TRBD2
j_call: TRBJ2-7
clone_size: NA
cdr3_nt: TGTGCCAGCATCGGCCAGCGGGGGGTCTACGAGCAGTACTTC
cdr3_aa: CASIGQRGVYEQYF

v_call: TRBV2
d_call: NA
j_call: TRBJ1-2
clone_size: few
cdr3_nt: TGTGCCAGCAGTGTTAGGGGCGACTATGGCTACACCTTC
cdr3_aa: CASSVRGDYGYTF

v_call: TRBV29-1
d_call: NA
j_call: TRBJ2-3
clone_size: NA
cdr3_nt: TGCAGCGTTGAGGCGTCGGGGTACCCGCCAGATACGCAGTATTTT
cdr3_aa: CSVEASGYPPDTQYF

v_call: TRBV30
d_call: NA
j_call: TRBJ2-3
clone_size: once
cdr3_nt: TGTGCCTGGACGGAGGTCACAGATACGCAGTATTTT
cdr3_aa: CAWTEVTDTQYF

v_call: TRBV5-1
d_call: TRBD1
j_call: TRBJ2-7
clone_size: once
cdr3_nt: TGCGCCAGCAGCTTAACATTGGGACAGGGGGCCAACGAGCAGTACTTC
cdr3_aa: CASSLTLGQGANEQYF

v_call: TRBV29-1
d_call: NA
j_call: TRBJ2-2
clone_size: NA
cdr3_nt: TGCAGCGTCGCCGGGACATCAAACACCGGGGAGCTGTTTTTT
cdr3_aa: CSVAGTSNTGELFF

v_call: TRBV7-9
d_call: TRBD2
j_call: TRBJ2-3
clone_size: NA
cdr3_nt: TGTGCCAGCATCTTAGGGACTAGCGGCACAGATACGCAGTATTTT
cdr3_aa: CASILGTSGTDTQYF

v_call: TRBV6-5
d_call: NA
j_call: TRBJ1-1
clone_size: NA
cdr3_nt: TGTGCCAGCGCGGAGAGTAGGAACACTGAAGCTTTCTTT
cdr3_aa: CASAESRNTEAFF

v_call: TRBV6-5
d_call: TRBD1
j_call: TRBJ1-1
clone_size: NA
cdr3_nt: TGTGCCAGCAGTCCAGGGCAGGGGGGACCTTTCTTT
cdr3_aa: CASSPGQGGPFF

v_call: TRBV11-2
d_call: TRBD1
j_call: TRBJ1-1
clone_size: NA
cdr3_nt: TGTGCCAGCAGCCCAATACAGGGGAAGAACACTGAAGCTTTCTTT
cdr3_aa: CASSPIQGKNTEAFF

v_call: TRBV6-6
d_call: NA
j_call: TRBJ2-7
clone_size: few
cdr3_nt: TGTGCCAGCAGTTTCGACAGTATCTATTCCTACGAGCAGTACTTC
cdr3_aa: CASSFDSIYSYEQYF

v_call: TRBV7-9
d_call: NA
j_call: TRBJ1-3
clone_size: NA
cdr3_nt: TGTGCCAGCAGCCCGAATATGAACAGGGACTCTGGAAACACCATATATTTT
cdr3_aa: CASSPNMNRDSGNTIYF

v_call: TRBV6-5
d_call: NA
j_call: TRBJ1-2
clone_size: NA
cdr3_nt: TGTGCCAGCAGTTTTGGCGGGGGCTACTATGGCTACACCTTC
cdr3_aa: CASSFGGGYYGYTF

v_call: TRBV7-3
d_call: NA
j_call: TRBJ2-1
clone_size: NA
cdr3_nt: TGTGCCAGCAGCTTAACGGGCGGGACTTACTACAATGAGCAGTTCTTC
cdr3_aa: CASSLTGGTYYNEQFF

v_call: TRBV11-1
d_call: NA
j_call: TRBJ2-2
clone_size: NA
cdr3_nt: TGTGCCAGCAGCCCCCGGAGCGGGAACACCGGGGAGCTGTTTTTT
cdr3_aa: CASSPRSGNTGELFF

v_call: TRBV10-2
d_call: TRBD1
j_call: TRBJ2-7
clone_size: NA
cdr3_nt: TGCGCCAGCACTGGACAGGGGGCTTACGAGCAGTACTTC
cdr3_aa: CASTGQGAYEQYF

v_call: TRBV25-1
d_call: NA
j_call: TRBJ1-2
clone_size: NA
cdr3_nt: TGTGCCAGCAGTGAATCTGAGGGTCCGAGACATGGCTACACCTTC
cdr3_aa: CASSESEGPRHGYTF

v_call: TRBV5-6
d_call: TRBD1
j_call: TRBJ2-7
clone_size: NA
cdr3_nt: TGTGCCAGCAGGAAGCGGGACAGGGGCTCCTACGAGCAGTACTTC
cdr3_aa: CASRKRDRGSYEQYF

v_call: TRBV7-2
d_call: NA
j_call: TRBJ1-4
clone_size: NA
cdr3_nt: TGTGCCAGCAGCGTGAGGACAGCTGATGAAAAACTGTTTTTT
cdr3_aa: CASSVRTADEKLFF

v_call: TRBV5-1
d_call: TRBD1
j_call: TRBJ2-7
clone_size: NA
cdr3_nt: TGCGCCAGCAGCGCAACACCGGGACAGGGGTGGTACGAGCAGTACTTC
cdr3_aa: CASSATPGQGWYEQYF

v_call: TRBV6-5
d_call: NA
j_call: TRBJ2-5
clone_size: NA
cdr3_nt: TGTGCCAGCAGTAACCGGGACACGGGAACCCAGTACTTC
cdr3_aa: CASSNRDTGTQYF

v_call: TRBV24-1
d_call: TRBD2
j_call: TRBJ2-1
clone_size: NA
cdr3_nt: TGTGCCACTGTTGTTTCGGGACTAGCCAACCACAATGAGCAGTTCTTC
cdr3_aa: CATVVSGLANHNEQFF

v_call: TRBV6-5
d_call: TRBD2
j_call: TRBJ2-7
clone_size: NA
cdr3_nt: TGTGCCAGCCATGGACTAGCCAGACCCTCCTACGAGCAGTACTTC
cdr3_aa: CASHGLARPSYEQYF

v_call: TRBV19
d_call: TRBD2
j_call: TRBJ2-1
clone_size: NA
cdr3_nt: TGTGCCAGTAGCCAGCGGGGGGATGAGCAGTTCTTC
cdr3_aa: CASSQRGDEQFF

v_call: TRBV30
d_call: NA
j_call: TRBJ1-5
clone_size: few
cdr3_nt: TGTGCCTACCCCCTCTACGATAGCAATCAGCCCCAGCATTTT
cdr3_aa: CAYPLYDSNQPQHF

v_call: TRBV7-2
d_call: TRBD1
j_call: TRBJ2-7
clone_size: NA
cdr3_nt: TGTGCCAGCAGCTTAGGGGGGACAGTCTCCTACGAGCAGTACTTC
cdr3_aa: CASSLGGTVSYEQYF

v_call: TRBV5-1
d_call: TRBD1
j_call: TRBJ1-1
clone_size: once
cdr3_nt: TGCGCCAGCAGCTTGCTGACAGGGGACACTGAAGCTTTCTTT
cdr3_aa: CASSLLTGDTEAFF